This entry lists 6 T cell receptor beta chains sequenced from one sample in a study of T cell responses to AZD1222 COVID-19 vaccine. Profiled with immunoSEQ multiplex PCR; TCRdb holds only in-frame clones, not every one. The sample carries 65,000 to 90,000 clones, nearly 90% recorded once. The starting material was peripheral blood, obtained 28 days after the second AZD1222 dose. Receptors originate from an adult who received the AZD1222 COVID-19 vaccine.

This sequence joins TRBV11-3 and TRBJ2-3; possible D gene TRBD2, 5 bases. The CDR3 covers 13 residues. Between the trimmed V and J ends, which lost 5 bases and 4 bases, there was a span of 10 bases. The germline CDR1 and CDR2 sequences are SGHNT and YENEEA. The CDR3 is CASSNVGADTQYF. The CDR3, as DNA: TGTGCCAGCAGCAACGTGGGAGCAGATACGCAGTATTTT.

The CDR3 DNA reads TGTGCCAGCAGTTGGGGGAGCTCCTACGAGCAGTACTTC. It codes for CASSWGSSYEQYF. The chain employs TRBV12-3 or TRBV12-4 and TRBJ2-7; either TRBD1 or TRBD2 may fit D (5 bases each). This CDR3 contains 13 residues. V lost 4 bases to trimming and J lost 0 bases, with 7 bases between them.

This clone was seen just once. CDR3 amino acids: CASSLGLAGGEQYV. CDR3 DNA: TGTGCCAGCTCACTGGGACTAGCGGGTGGCGAGCAGTACGTC. The chain joins TRBV18 to TRBJ2-7; 12 bases align to TRBD2. Germline trimming cut 4 bases from V and 6 bases from J; bases unmatched to any gene: 4. The CDR3 has 14 residues. Germline CDR1 reads KGHSH; CDR2 reads LQKENI.

This chain connects TRBV2 to TRBJ2-5; D not certain. CDR1 SNHLY and CDR2 FYNNEI come from the germline V gene. The CDR3 runs 14 residues. Trimming left V 10 bases short and J 4 bases short, with 19 bases between. CDR3: CAIIPRFELETQYF. DNA for the CDR3: TGTGCCATCATCCCCCGTTTCGAGTTAGAGACCCAGTACTTC.

The chain combines TRBV7-9 with TRBJ1-1, with TRBD1 matching 11 bases. After removal of 5 bases from V and 4 bases from J, the junction contained 6 bases not matched to a gene. The CDR3 is 15 amino acids. CDR1 is SEHNR, CDR2 FQNEAQ, per germline (reference sequence). CDR3: CASSPPGTGGTEAFF. The CDR3 DNA reads TGTGCCAGCAGCCCTCCTGGGACAGGGGGCACTGAAGCTTTCTTT.

Written as DNA, the CDR3 is TGTGCCTGGAGACCGTTCAGACCCCCGAACACTGAAGCTTTCTTT. It encodes CAWRPFRPPNTEAFF. The rearrangement links TRBV30 to TRBJ1-1; D is ambiguous. V was clipped by 3 bases and J by 1 base, with 15 bases between them. The CDR3 sequence is 15 residues long. Germline assignment: CDR1 GTSNPN and CDR2 SVGIG (reference sequence).